These T cell receptor beta chains were read from a single sample in a study of identical twins. TCRdb itself ran the 5' RACE reads through MiXCR, one entry per CDR3 protein. The data show just under 650,000 distinct CDR3 sequences, with roughly 7.2% seen just once and 1.6% held by the top ten. The same data also went into a second study, on yellow fever vaccine responses in identical twins.

The source material was PBMCs. Receptors were obtained from a woman younger than 30 in good health. Both conserved end residues are part of each CDR3. The order of the fields is clone size, V gene, D gene, J gene, CDR3 protein, CDR3 DNA. A D gene is named only where the DNA matches it firmly. Clone size is not always given. Where it is, it says once, few, many or a class for expanded clones.

>few|TRBV7-2|NA|TRBJ1-1
CASSPRTASMNTEAFF
TGTGCCAGCAGCCCTCGGACAGCCTCGATGAACACTGAAGCTTTCTTT
>NA|TRBV20-1|NA|TRBJ1-3
CSARVGSGNTIYF
TGCAGTGCTAGAGTGGGATCTGGAAACACCATATATTTT
>NA|TRBV14|TRBD1|TRBJ1-1
CASSSRGRVTEAFF
TGTGCCAGCAGCAGCAGGGGGCGCGTTACTGAAGCTTTCTTT
>few|TRBV29-1|NA|TRBJ1-2
CSVRGGALYQHGYTF
TGCAGCGTCCGGGGGGGTGCTCTTTACCAGCATGGCTACACCTTC
>few|TRBV12-3/TRBV12-4|TRBD2|TRBJ2-1
CASSPRTSGRSGNEQFF
TGTGCCAGCAGTCCACGGACTAGCGGGAGATCGGGAAATGAGCAGTTCTTC
>NA|TRBV24-1|TRBD2|TRBJ2-1
CATSDFRRGSYNEQFF
TGTGCCACCAGTGATTTTAGGCGGGGGTCCTACAATGAGCAGTTCTTC
>NA|TRBV5-1|TRBD2|TRBJ2-1
CASSLMTSGLSEQFF
TGCGCCAGCAGCTTGATGACTAGCGGGTTAAGTGAGCAGTTCTTC
>many|TRBV11-2|NA|TRBJ1-1
CASSLSTGPTEAFF
TGTGCCAGCAGCTTATCCACAGGGCCAACTGAAGCTTTCTTT
>NA|TRBV19|NA|TRBJ2-1
CASSIHWDGDEQFF
TGTGCCAGTAGTATACACTGGGACGGGGATGAGCAGTTCTTC
>NA|TRBV4-1|NA|TRBJ2-1
CASSQVYRDKGNEQFF
TGCGCCAGCAGCCAAGTTTACAGGGACAAGGGGAATGAGCAGTTCTTC
>many|TRBV5-1|TRBD1|TRBJ2-1
CASSSTGDPYNEQFF
TGCGCCAGCAGTTCGACAGGGGATCCCTACAATGAGCAGTTCTTC
>many|TRBV15|NA|TRBJ1-2
CATSRQGYGYTF
TGTGCCACCAGCAGACAGGGGTATGGCTACACCTTC
>few|TRBV14|NA|TRBJ1-4
CASSQGFFASSIEGKLFF
TGTGCCAGCAGCCAAGGTTTTTTTGCGAGTAGCATTGAGGGAAAACTGTTTTTT
>few|TRBV9|NA|TRBJ2-5
CASSPRTGAPQETQYF
TGTGCCAGCAGCCCTCGAACGGGAGCACCCCAAGAGACCCAGTACTTC
>NA|TRBV28|TRBD1|TRBJ2-6
CASRRQGPTGANVLTF
TGTGCCAGCAGACGACAGGGACCAACCGGGGCCAACGTCCTGACTTTC
>NA|TRBV20-1|NA|TRBJ2-2
CSARAFGGGNTGELFF
TGCAGTGCTAGAGCATTCGGAGGGGGGAACACCGGGGAGCTGTTTTTT
>NA|TRBV7-8|NA|TRBJ2-1
CASSLVAGPQFF
TGTGCCAGCAGCTTAGTGGCGGGCCCGCAGTTCTTC
>NA|TRBV12-3/TRBV12-4|TRBD2|TRBJ2-7
CASSFRTSGEGEQYF
TGTGCCAGCAGTTTCCGGACTAGCGGTGAAGGGGAGCAGTACTTC